This T cell receptor beta chain comes out of a study of T cell changes during pregnancy in multiple sclerosis. The table came from immunoSEQ multiplex PCR; TCRdb's copy has only in-frame clones and leaves some out. The sample has about 61,000 clones; over 80% are singletons. Germline lookup yields CDR1 SGDLS and CDR2 YYNGEE. The CDR3 runs to 15 residues. The V end was cut by 0 bases, the J end by 1 base, with 10 bases between. Sequencing used peripheral blood, obtained in the first trimester of pregnancy. V and J are TRBV9 and TRBJ1-1; D perhaps matches TRBD1 (5 bases). The origin of this receptor is a female donor in good health, enrolled as a control in a pregnancy study. In DNA, the CDR3 is TGTGCCAGCAGCGTAGAAGGACAACCGAACACTGAAGCTTTCTTT. Translating it yields CASSVEGQPNTEAFF.